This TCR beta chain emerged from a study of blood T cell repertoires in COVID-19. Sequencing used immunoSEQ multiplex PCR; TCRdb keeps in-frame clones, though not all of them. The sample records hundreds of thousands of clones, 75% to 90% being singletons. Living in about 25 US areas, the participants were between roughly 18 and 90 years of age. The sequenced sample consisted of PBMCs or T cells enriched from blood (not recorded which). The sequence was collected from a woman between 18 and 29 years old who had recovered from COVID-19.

CDR3 residues: CAATAVGHDNGYTF. In DNA, the CDR3 is TGTGCCGCCACCGCCGTTGGACACGACAACGGCTACACCTTC. The chain uses TRBV6-5 and TRBJ1-2, with D perhaps TRBD1 (5 bases). Per the germline V gene, CDR1 is MNHEY and CDR2 is SVGAGI. V lost 11 bases and J lost 8, with 24 bases in between. The CDR3 length is 14 residues.